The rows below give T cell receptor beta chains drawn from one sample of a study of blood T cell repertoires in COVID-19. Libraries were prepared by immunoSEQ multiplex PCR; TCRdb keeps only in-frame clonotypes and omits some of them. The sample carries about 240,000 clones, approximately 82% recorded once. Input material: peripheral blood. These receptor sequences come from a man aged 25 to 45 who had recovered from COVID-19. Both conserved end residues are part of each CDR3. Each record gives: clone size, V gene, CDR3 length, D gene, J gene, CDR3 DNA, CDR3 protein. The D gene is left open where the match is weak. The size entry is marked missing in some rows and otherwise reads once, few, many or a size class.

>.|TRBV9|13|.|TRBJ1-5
TGTGCCAGCAGCGTGGACGGGGATCAGCCCCAGCATTTT
CASSVDGDQPQHF
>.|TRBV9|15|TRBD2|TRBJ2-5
TGTGCCAGCAGCGTGCGGGAGGGGAGGCAAGAGACCCAGTACTTC
CASSVREGRQETQYF
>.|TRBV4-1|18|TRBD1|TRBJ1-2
TGCGCCAGCAGCCAAGATATAGGACAGGGGACTTTTTTGAGCGGCTACACCTTC
CASSQDIGQGTFLSGYTF
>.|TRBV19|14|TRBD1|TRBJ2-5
TGTGCCAGTAGGCGGACAGGGGGCAGAGAGACCCAGTACTTC
CASRRTGGRETQYF
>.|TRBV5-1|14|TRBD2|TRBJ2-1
TGCGCCAGCGGGGAAGCGGGGGGGTACAATGAGCAGTTCTTC
CASGEAGGYNEQFF
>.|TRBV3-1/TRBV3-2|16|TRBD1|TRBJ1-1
TGTGCCAGCAGCCCCTCCACCAGGACAGGTGACACTGAAGCTTTCTTT
CASSPSTRTGDTEAFF
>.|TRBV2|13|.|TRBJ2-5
TGTGCCAGCAGTGGGGCTGGACAAGAGACCCAGTACTTC
CASSGAGQETQYF
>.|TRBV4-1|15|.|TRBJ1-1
TGCGCCAGCAGCCCTAACCCGAGGGTGAACACTGAAGCTTTCTTT
CASSPNPRVNTEAFF
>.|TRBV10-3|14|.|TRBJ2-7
TGTGCCATCAGTCCCGGTGGTAAACCCTACGAGCAGTACTTC
CAISPGGKPYEQYF
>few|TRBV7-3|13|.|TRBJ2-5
TGTGCCAGCAGGCGCCAACAGGGAGAGACCCAGTACTTC
CASRRQQGETQYF
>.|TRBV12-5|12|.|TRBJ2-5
TGTGCCCCAGTCGGCCAGGAAGAGACCCAGTACTTC
CAPVGQEETQYF
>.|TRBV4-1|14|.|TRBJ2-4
TGCGCCAGCAGCCGACCATCACAGGGAAACATTCAGTACTTC
CASSRPSQGNIQYF
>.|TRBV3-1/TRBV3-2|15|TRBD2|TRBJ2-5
TGTGCCAGCAGCCAGCAAGCGGGGGGCCGGGAGACCCAGTACTTC
CASSQQAGGRETQYF
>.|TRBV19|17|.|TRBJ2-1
TGTGCCAGTAGCCCTCGACAGCATCTTAACTCCTACAATGAACAGTTCTTC
CASSPRQHLNSYNEQFF
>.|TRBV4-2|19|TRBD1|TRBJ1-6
TGTGCCAGCAGCCAAGATGTTATCCAGGGGGCTTTTTATAATTCACCCCTCCACTTT
CASSQDVIQGAFYNSPLHF
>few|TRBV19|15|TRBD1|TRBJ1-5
TGTGCCAGTAGTCTAGTGACAGGGGGATTTGAGCCCCAGCATTTT
CASSLVTGGFEPQHF
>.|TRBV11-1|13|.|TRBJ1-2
TGTGCCAGCAGCTTAAGGGGTCACTATGGCTACACCTTC
CASSLRGHYGYTF
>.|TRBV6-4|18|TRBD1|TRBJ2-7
TGTGCCAGCAGTGACTCCTTTCGGCCTCCGGGACAGGGGTACGAGCAGTACTTC
CASSDSFRPPGQGYEQYF
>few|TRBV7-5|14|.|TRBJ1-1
TGTGTCAGAAGCCCCCGGGGGGCGAACACTGAAGCTTTCTTT
CVRSPRGANTEAFF
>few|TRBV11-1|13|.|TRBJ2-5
TGTGCCAGCAGTTTGGGCAGGGCGGAGACCCAGTACTTC
CASSLGRAETQYF
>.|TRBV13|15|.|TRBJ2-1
TGTGCCAGCAGCTGGGAACAGGGATGGGCCAATGAGCAGTTCTTC
CASSWEQGWANEQFF
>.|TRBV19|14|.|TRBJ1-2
TGTGCCAGTAGTATGTCAGGGTTTCATCATGGCTACACCTTC
CASSMSGFHHGYTF
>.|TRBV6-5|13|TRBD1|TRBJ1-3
TGTGCCAGCAGGGCAGGGGGTGGAAACACCATATATTTT
CASRAGGGNTIYF
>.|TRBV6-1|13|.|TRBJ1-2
TGTGCCAGCAGTGAACACGGGGACTATGGCTACACCTTC
CASSEHGDYGYTF